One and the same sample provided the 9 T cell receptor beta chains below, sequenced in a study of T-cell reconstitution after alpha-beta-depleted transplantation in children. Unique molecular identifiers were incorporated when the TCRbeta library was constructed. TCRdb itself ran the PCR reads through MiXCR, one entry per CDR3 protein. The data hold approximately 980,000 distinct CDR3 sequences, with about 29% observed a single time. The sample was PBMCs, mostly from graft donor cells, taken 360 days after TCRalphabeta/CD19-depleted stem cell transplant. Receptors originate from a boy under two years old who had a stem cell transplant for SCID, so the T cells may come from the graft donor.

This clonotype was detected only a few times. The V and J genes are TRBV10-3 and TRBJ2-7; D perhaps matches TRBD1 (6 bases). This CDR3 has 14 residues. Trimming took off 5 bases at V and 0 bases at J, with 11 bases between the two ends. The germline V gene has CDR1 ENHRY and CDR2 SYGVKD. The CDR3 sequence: CAISLGTTSYEQYF. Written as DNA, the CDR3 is TGTGCCATCAGTTTGGGGACAACCTCCTACGAGCAGTACTTC.

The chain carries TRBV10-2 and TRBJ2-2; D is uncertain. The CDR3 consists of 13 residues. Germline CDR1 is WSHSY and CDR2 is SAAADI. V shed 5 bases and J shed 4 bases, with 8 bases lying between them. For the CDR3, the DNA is TGCGCCAGCAGTAGACTCGGCACCGGGGAGCTGTTTTTT. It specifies CASSRLGTGELFF.

DNA for the CDR3: TGTGCCAGCAGCGTACAGGGTTGGACAAGCAATGAGCAGTTCTTC. This translates into CASSVQGWTSNEQFF. The V and J genes are TRBV9 and TRBJ2-1; possibly TRBD1 for D (5 bases). Germline CDR1 reads SGDLS; CDR2 reads YYNGEE. The V end was cut by 1 base, the J end by 6 bases, with 14 bases between. The CDR3 covers 15 residues. Drawing the rest from reference TRBV9 and TRBJ2-1, the complete variable domain is DSGVTQTPKHLITATGQRVTLRCSPRSGDLSVYWYQQSLDQGLQFLIQYYNGEERAKGNILERFSAQQFPDLHSELNLSSLELGDSALYFCASSVQGWTSNEQFFGPGTRLTVL.

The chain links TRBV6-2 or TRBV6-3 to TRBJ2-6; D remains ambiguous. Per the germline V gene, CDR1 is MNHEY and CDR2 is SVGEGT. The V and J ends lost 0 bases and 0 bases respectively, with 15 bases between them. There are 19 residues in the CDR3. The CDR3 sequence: CASSYSKGGSLSGANVLTF. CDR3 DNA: TGTGCCAGCAGTTACTCGAAAGGCGGTTCCCTCTCTGGGGCCAACGTCCTGACTTTC.

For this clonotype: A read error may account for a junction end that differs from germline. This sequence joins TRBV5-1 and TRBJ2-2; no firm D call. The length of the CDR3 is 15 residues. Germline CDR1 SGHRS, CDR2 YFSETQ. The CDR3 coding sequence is TGCGCCAGCGGCTTGTCCGGCTCCTTCGCCGGGGAGCTGTTTTTT. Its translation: CASGLSGSFAGELFF.

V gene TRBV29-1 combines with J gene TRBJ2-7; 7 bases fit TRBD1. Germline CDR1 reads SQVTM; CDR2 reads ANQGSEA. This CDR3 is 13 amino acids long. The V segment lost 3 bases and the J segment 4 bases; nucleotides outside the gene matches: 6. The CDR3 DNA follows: TGCAGCGTTGATACAGGGGACGGGTACGAGCAGTACTTC. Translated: CSVDTGDGYEQYF.

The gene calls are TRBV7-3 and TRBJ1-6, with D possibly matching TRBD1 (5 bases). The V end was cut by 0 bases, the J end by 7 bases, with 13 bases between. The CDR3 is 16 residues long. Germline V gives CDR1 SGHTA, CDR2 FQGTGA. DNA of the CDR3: TGTGCCAGCAGCTTAACGGGCAGGGCCCCAAATTCACCCCTCCACTTT. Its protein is CASSLTGRAPNSPLHF.

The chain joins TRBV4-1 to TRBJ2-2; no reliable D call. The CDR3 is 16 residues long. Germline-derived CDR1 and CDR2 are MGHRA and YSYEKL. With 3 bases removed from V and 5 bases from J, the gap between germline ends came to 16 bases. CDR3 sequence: CASSQGPGYTTGELFF. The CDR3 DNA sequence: TGCGCCAGCAGCCAGGGTCCGGGTTATACGACCGGGGAGCTGTTTTTT.

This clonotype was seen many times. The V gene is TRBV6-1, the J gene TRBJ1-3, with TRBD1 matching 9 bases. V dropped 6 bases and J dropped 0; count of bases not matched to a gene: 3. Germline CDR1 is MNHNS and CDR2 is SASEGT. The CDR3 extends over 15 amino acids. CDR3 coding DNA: TGTGCCAGCAGCCCGGACAGGGGCTCTGGAAACACCATATATTTT. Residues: CASSPDRGSGNTIYF.